Here is one T cell receptor beta chain with its context. Profiling relied on immunoSEQ multiplex PCR, and the TCRdb table lists in-frame clones only, not all of them. Among over 40,000 clones listed, over 85% were seen once. The data belong to a study of graft-versus-host responses after intestinal transplantation. Per the germline V gene, CDR1 is SEHNR and CDR2 is FQNEAQ (reference sequence). This CDR3 is 15 amino acids long. The J segment lost 8 bases and the V segment lost 5 bases, leaving 9 bases of the junction unmatched. The rearrangement links TRBV7-9 to TRBJ2-1, with 10 bases fitting TRBD1. This specimen was PBMCs, taken roughly 860 days after a first intestinal transplant, on the day of a second. The TCR sequence derives from a human patient who received an intestinal transplant, so some T cells may come from the graft donor. The CDR3 DNA sequence: TGTGCCAGCAGCCGACAGGGGGCTATCGTATATGAGCAGTTCTTC. Translated, it gives CASSRQGAIVYEQFF.